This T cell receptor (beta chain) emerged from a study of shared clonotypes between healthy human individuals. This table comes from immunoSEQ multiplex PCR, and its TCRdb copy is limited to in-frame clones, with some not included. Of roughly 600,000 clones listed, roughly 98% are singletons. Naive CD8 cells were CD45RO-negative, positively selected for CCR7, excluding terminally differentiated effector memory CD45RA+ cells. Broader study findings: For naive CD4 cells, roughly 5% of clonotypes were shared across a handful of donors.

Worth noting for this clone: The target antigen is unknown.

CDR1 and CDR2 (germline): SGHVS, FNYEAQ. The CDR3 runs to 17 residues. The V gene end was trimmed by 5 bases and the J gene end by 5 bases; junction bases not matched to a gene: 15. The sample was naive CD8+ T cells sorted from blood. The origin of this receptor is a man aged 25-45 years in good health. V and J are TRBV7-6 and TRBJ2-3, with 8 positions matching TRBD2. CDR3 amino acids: CASSAKTSGVVVDTQYF. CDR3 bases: TGTGCCAGCAGCGCCAAAACTAGCGGAGTAGTAGTAGATACGCAGTATTTT.